Following are 29 T cell receptor beta chains from one sample sequenced in a study of response to subunit inactivated influenza vaccine. TCRdb called the RT-PCR reads again in MiXCR, with one record for every CDR3 protein. The sample includes about 800,000 distinct CDR3 sequences, over 20% of them seen just once. The source material was PBMCs from blood, sampled around 5 days after vaccination. The receptors were gathered from a man between 50 and 59 years old who received an inactivated influenza vaccine.

This clonotype was picked up a small number of times. The rearrangement links TRBV15 to TRBJ2-7; the D is unclear. V was clipped by 6 bases and J by 3 bases, with 21 bases between them. CDR1 is LNHNV, CDR2 YYDKDF, per germline (reference sequence). The CDR3 extends over 16 amino acids. Written as DNA, the CDR3 is TGTGCCACCAGTCAAAGAGGAGAGGACCACCACTACGAGCAGTACTTC. Its protein product is CATSQRGEDHHYEQYF.

In this sample, this clonotype turned up many times. The genes are TRBV20-1 and TRBJ2-7; 9 bases are shared with TRBD1. Germline values: CDR1 DFQATT, CDR2 SNEGSKA (reference sequence). The CDR3 consists of 13 residues. The V gene end was trimmed by 2 bases and the J gene end by 3 bases; junction bases not matched to a gene: 2. The CDR3 protein is CSARSTGGYEQYF. In DNA, the CDR3 is TGCAGTGCTAGATCGACAGGGGGCTACGAGCAGTACTTC.

This clonotype was seen only a few times. The CDR3 nucleotides read TGCGCCAGCGGTCCGGGACAGGCGAACACCGGGGAGCTGTTTTTT. Encoded protein: CASGPGQANTGELFF. The rearrangement joins TRBV5-1 to TRBJ2-2; 8 bases line up with TRBD1. The ends lost 7 bases at V and 0 bases at J; junction bases unmatched: 5. CDR3 size: 15 residues. Per germline, CDR1 SGHRS and CDR2 YFSETQ.

The chain employs TRBV12-3 or TRBV12-4 and TRBJ1-2, with a tentative D call TRBD1 (6 bases). CDR3 length: 12 amino acids. Trimming shortened V by 2 bases and J by 8 bases, and 9 bases separated the two germline ends. The CDR3 protein is CASSLRGQGYTF. The CDR3 DNA sequence: TGTGCCAGCAGTTTACGGGGGCAGGGCTACACCTTC.

This clonotype has only a few counts. The chain has TRBV6-1 and TRBJ1-1; possible D gene TRBD1, 5 bases. V was clipped by 4 bases and J by 4 bases, with 10 bases between them. This CDR3 has 13 residues. Germline CDR1 is MNHNS and CDR2 is SASEGT. The CDR3 sequence is CASSGDWSTEAFF. CDR3 nucleotides: TGTGCCAGCAGTGGGGACTGGAGCACTGAAGCTTTCTTT.

The chain links TRBV7-2 to TRBJ2-7, with 7 bases that match TRBD2. The J segment lost 2 bases and the V segment lost 1 base, leaving 5 bases of the junction unmatched. This CDR3 comprises 15 residues. From germline, CDR1 is SGHTA and CDR2 FQGNSA. CDR3 sequence (DNA): TGTGCCAGCAGCTTAGACCTTAGCGGGCCCTACGAGCAGTACTTC. Translated: CASSLDLSGPYEQYF.

At least ten counts were recorded for this clonotype. The V call is TRBV12-3 or TRBV12-4, the J call TRBJ1-2; 7 nucleotides match TRBD1. CDR3 length: 14 amino acids. J lost 8 bases, V lost 3 bases, and 9 bases had no gene match. CDR3: CASSFFPQGQGYTF. In nucleotides, the CDR3 is TGTGCCAGCAGTTTTTTCCCACAGGGGCAAGGCTACACCTTC.

There are a few counts of this clonotype. The J gene is TRBJ2-3, the V gene TRBV12-3 or TRBV12-4; D gene ambiguous. The CDR3 consists of 12 residues. The germline V and J ends were trimmed by 5 bases and 7 bases, with 10 bases remaining between them. CDR3 DNA sequence: TGTGCCAGCAGTCCGCCTCTGAATACGCAGTATTTT. This translates into CASSPPLNTQYF.

This clonotype was observed many times. This chain links TRBV12-3 or TRBV12-4 with TRBJ2-1, with 7 nucleotides matching TRBD2. With V trimmed by 5 bases and J by 4 bases, 2 bases remained unmatched. CDR3 length: 13 amino acids. The CDR3 protein is CASSGGSYNEQFF. CDR3 coding DNA: TGTGCCAGCAGTGGCGGGAGTTACAATGAGCAGTTCTTC.

The chain has TRBV15 and TRBJ2-5, with D perhaps TRBD1 or TRBD2 (5 bases each). This CDR3 is built from 14 residues. The germline V and J ends were trimmed by 6 bases and 5 bases, with 16 bases remaining between them. Looked up from germline, CDR1 is LNHNV and CDR2 is YYDKDF (reference sequence). Here the CDR3 DNA reads TGTGCCACCAGAAGACCGGGGCTTTGGGAGACCCAGTACTTC. It encodes CATRRPGLWETQYF.

The V gene is TRBV20-1, the J gene TRBJ1-2; no definite D call. The CDR3 has 13 amino acids. Germline CDR1 reads DFQATT; CDR2 reads SNEGSKA (reference sequence). Between the trimmed V and J ends, which lost 6 bases and 2 bases, there was a span of 13 bases. The CDR3 spells CSALPPGNYGYTF. CDR3 nucleotide sequence: TGCAGTGCACTCCCCCCAGGCAACTATGGCTACACCTTC.

The gene calls are TRBV12-3 or TRBV12-4 and TRBJ1-1, with 8 nucleotides matching TRBD1. V dropped 3 bases and J dropped 8; count of bases not matched to a gene: 11. The CDR3 length is 15 residues. The CDR3 DNA follows: TGTGCCAGCAGTTTGGCAGCAGGGGGCTCGTGGGAAGCTTTCTTT. This gives the protein CASSLAAGGSWEAFF.

As for this clonotype: One base away lies a much larger clone, so this may be a sequencing read error. The CDR3 carries no conserved terminal phenylalanine or tryptophan, so it likely arises from a read error. The chain has TRBV10-3 and TRBJ2-7, with a possible D match to TRBD1 (6 bases). V gave up 8 bases and J gave up 0 bases, with 14 bases separating them. The germline gives CDR1 ENHRY, CDR2 SYGVKD. There are 14 residues in the CDR3. The CDR3 loop is CAIRKGDISYEQYL. The CDR3 DNA reads TGTGCCATCCGGAAGGGGGACATCTCCTACGAGCAGTACTTA.

This clonotype was seen many times. The chain uses TRBV12-3 or TRBV12-4 and TRBJ2-1, with 7 bases matching TRBD2. V was pared by 4 bases and J by 2 bases, with 8 bases of the junction left unmatched. The CDR3 is 16 amino acids. In DNA form, the CDR3 reads TGTGCCAGCAGTTCGATTACTAGCGAAGCCTACAATGAGCAGTTCTTC. It translates to CASSSITSEAYNEQFF.

This clonotype was observed a few times. The chain joins TRBV20-1 to TRBJ2-3; the match to TRBD2 covers 8 bases. The CDR3 consists of 16 residues. Trimming at V came to 2 bases and at J to 6 bases, leaving 13 bases not matched to a gene. The germline gives CDR1 DFQATT, CDR2 SNEGSKA (reference sequence). DNA of the CDR3: TGCAGTGCTAGAAGGGAACGGGGGGGCTTTATGGATACGCAGTATTTT. Amino acid sequence: CSARRERGGFMDTQYF.

This chain joins TRBV30 and TRBJ1-2; tentative D call: TRBD1 (6 bases). CDR1 and CDR2 from the germline V gene are GTSNPN and SVGIG (reference sequence). V lost 6 bases to trimming and J lost 2 bases, with 13 bases between them. The CDR3 spans 13 residues. CDR3 sequence: CACDRDNNYGYTF. In nucleotides, the CDR3 is TGTGCCTGTGACCGGGACAACAACTATGGCTACACCTTC.

This clonotype was seen only a few times. V and J are TRBV7-2 and TRBJ2-7, with 14 nucleotides matching TRBD2. The CDR3 has 14 amino acids. Germline CDR1 and CDR2: SGHTA and FQGNSA. Trimming took 8 bases from V and 5 from J; bases not matched to a gene: 5. The CDR3 DNA sequence: TGTGCCAGCGTGGGGACTAGCGGGAGAAACGAGCAGTACTTC. It yields the protein CASVGTSGRNEQYF.

In its sample, this clonotype was seen many times. This chain links TRBV15 with TRBJ2-7; D is unresolved. Germline CDR1 and CDR2: LNHNV and YYDKDF (reference sequence). V lost 3 bases to trimming and J lost 4 bases, with 7 bases between them. The CDR3 has 12 residues. CDR3 sequence reads: CATSSGRYEQYF. In DNA form, the CDR3 reads TGTGCCACCAGCAGCGGGCGATACGAGCAGTACTTC.

The genes are TRBV7-6 and TRBJ2-5; 7 bases match TRBD1. CDR3 size: 15 residues. Germline V CDR1 and CDR2: SGHVS, FNYEAQ. The V gene end was trimmed by 3 bases and the J gene end by 4 bases; junction bases not matched to a gene: 8. DNA for the CDR3: TGTGCCAGCAGCTTTACTCAGGGGGTCGGAGAGACCCAGTACTTC. Its protein is CASSFTQGVGETQYF.

A few counts support this clonotype. This rearrangement joins TRBV7-9 to TRBJ2-3, with 12 bases aligning to TRBD2. This CDR3 has 16 amino acids. Germline V lookup: CDR1 SEHNR, CDR2 FQNEAQ (reference sequence). V dropped 5 bases and J dropped 2; count of bases not matched to a gene: 5. This CDR3 reads CASSRLAGVITDTQYF. DNA for the CDR3: TGTGCCAGCAGCAGACTAGCGGGGGTCATCACAGATACGCAGTATTTT.

The table lists this clonotype with a count of one. The gene calls are TRBV7-9 and TRBJ2-7; D is ambiguous. The CDR3 runs 12 residues. The germline V gene has CDR1 SEHNR and CDR2 FQNEAQ (reference sequence). V lost 1 base and J lost 7, with 8 bases in between. The CDR3 loop is CASSLGRQEQYF. The CDR3 DNA reads TGTGCCAGCAGCTTAGGAAGGCAGGAGCAGTACTTC.

This sequence joins TRBV12-3 or TRBV12-4 and TRBJ1-5; D perhaps matches TRBD1 (5 bases). The V gene lost 8 bases and the J gene lost 4 bases, with 18 bases spanning the gap. The CDR3 loop spans 15 amino acids. As DNA, the CDR3 is TGTGCCAGCCTCCGAGGCGGGGGTTCGAATCAGCCCCAGCATTTT. It translates to CASLRGGGSNQPQHF.

By share of the sample, this clonotype is medium-sized. The chain links TRBV6-5 to TRBJ1-6; TRBD1 matches at 10 bases. Trimming cost V 0 bases and J 4 bases; bases outside gene matches: 6. CDR3 size: 18 residues. Germline CDR1 MNHEY, CDR2 SVGAGI. CDR3 protein: CASSYSKTGGIYNSPLHF. Written as DNA, the CDR3 is TGTGCCAGCAGTTACTCAAAGACAGGGGGCATTTATAATTCACCCCTCCACTTT.

The chain recombines TRBV7-2 with TRBJ2-7, with 10 nucleotides matching TRBD2. Trimming took 4 bases from V and 4 from J; bases not matched to a gene: 13. The CDR3 totals 17 residues. Germline CDR1 is SGHTA and CDR2 is FQGNSA. The CDR3 protein is CASSSPVWASGGYEQYF. The CDR3 DNA sequence: TGTGCCAGCAGCTCCCCTGTGTGGGCTAGCGGGGGTTACGAGCAGTACTTC.

Only a few counts were recorded for this clonotype. Here the CDR3 reads CASRRGGSYTDTQYF. The CDR3 DNA sequence: TGTGCCAGCAGACGGGGCGGTTCCTACACAGATACGCAGTATTTT. V usage is TRBV6-2 or TRBV6-3 and J usage is TRBJ2-3; possibly TRBD1 or TRBD2 for D (5 bases each). Trimming left V 6 bases short and J 2 bases short, with 15 bases between. The CDR3 runs 15 residues. Germline V gene sequence: CDR1 MNHEY, CDR2 SVGEGT.

In its sample, this clonotype was seen a few times. This chain links TRBV4-3 with TRBJ2-3; possibly TRBD2 for D (6 bases). Germline values: CDR1 LGHNA, CDR2 YSLEER. The V end was cut by 0 bases, the J end by 0 bases, with 13 bases between. The CDR3 totals 17 residues. The CDR3 nucleotides read TGCGCCAGCAGCCAAGACCCCGCACGGGGGAGCACAGATACGCAGTATTTT. Protein: CASSQDPARGSTDTQYF.

The CDR3 DNA reads as TGCAGTGCTAGTGATCGGACTAGTAACAATGAGCAGTTCTTC. It specifies CSASDRTSNNEQFF. V gene TRBV20-1 combines with J gene TRBJ2-1, with 7 nucleotides matching TRBD2. The CDR3 contains 14 residues. V lost 3 bases and J lost 5; bases outside the gene matches: 7. CDR1 DFQATT and CDR2 SNEGSKA come from the germline V gene (reference sequence).

The chain employs TRBV20-1 and TRBJ2-1; TRBD2 matches at 9 bases. The trim removed 5 bases at V and 3 bases at J, leaving 8 bases unmatched. Germline V gene sequence: CDR1 DFQATT, CDR2 SNEGSKA (reference sequence). The CDR3 length is 15 residues. The CDR3 bases are TGCAGTGCTGCGATTAGCGGGAGAGTCTACAATGAGCAGTTCTTC. Its protein is CSAAISGRVYNEQFF.

This clonotype was observed a few times. V usage is TRBV6-5 and J usage is TRBJ2-1; D perhaps matches TRBD2 (6 bases). Per the germline V gene, CDR1 is MNHEY and CDR2 is SVGAGI. The germline V and J ends were trimmed by 2 bases and 6 bases, with 20 bases remaining between them. The CDR3 extends over 17 amino acids. The CDR3 DNA follows: TGTGCCAGCAGTTACAGGGCAGAACCGGGACTCTTCAATGAGCAGTTCTTC. This sequence encodes CASSYRAEPGLFNEQFF.